These T cell receptor beta chains were read from a single sample in a study of T cell changes during pregnancy in multiple sclerosis. Using immunoSEQ multiplex PCR, the repertoire was profiled, and TCRdb retains in-frame clones only, with some absent. Here the sample spans over 35,000 clones, 85% to 95% being singletons. The material sequenced was CD4+ T cells from peripheral blood mononuclear cells, taken in the second trimester of pregnancy. These receptors came from a female donor with multiple sclerosis, enrolled in a pregnancy study. CDR3s include the opening cysteine and the closing phenylalanine or tryptophan. Fields, in order: D gene, V gene, J gene, clone size, CDR3 DNA, CDR3 protein. D genes are given only for firm matches. Clone sizes are given selectively: once, few, many, or a class where the clone is expanded.

>TRBD2|TRBV7-9|TRBJ2-1|once
TGTGCCAGCATCCCCTTGGGACTAGCGGGAAACAATGAGCAGTTCTTC
CASIPLGLAGNNEQFF
>-|TRBV6-6|TRBJ1-1|-
TGTGCCAGCAGGCCATTGACAGTTAACACTGAAGCTTTCTTT
CASRPLTVNTEAFF
>-|TRBV4-3|TRBJ1-2|-
TGCGCCAGCAGCCTAGAAGAACAGGGTGACTATGGCTACACCTTC
CASSLEEQGDYGYTF
>TRBD1|TRBV7-9|TRBJ2-1|-
TGTGCCAGCAGTCCAGGTGCGGGACAGGGTTTCGTAGGGCAGTTCTTC
CASSPGAGQGFVGQFF
>TRBD2|TRBV4-2|TRBJ2-5|-
TGTGCCAGCAGCCAAGGCACCGGGACTAGCGGAAAACAAGAGACCCAGTACTTC
CASSQGTGTSGKQETQYF
>-|TRBV27|TRBJ2-7|-
TGTGCCAGCAGTTTACTGGCTCGCTACGAGCAGTACTTC
CASSLLARYEQYF
>TRBD1|TRBV2|TRBJ1-1|-
TGTGCCATTTCCAGGGACAGGGTGAACACTGAAGCTTTCTTT
CAISRDRVNTEAFF
>TRBD1|TRBV5-4|TRBJ1-6|-
TGTGCCAACGGACAGGGAGGGCATTCACCCCTCCACTTT
CANGQGGHSPLHF
>-|TRBV10-3|TRBJ2-7|-
TGTGCCATCGGGCAGGGACTTACGTCTGAGCAGTACTTC
CAIGQGLTSEQYF
>-|TRBV30|TRBJ2-3|once
TGTGCCTGGAGTCCTGGCACAGATACGCAGTATTTT
CAWSPGTDTQYF